A selection of T cell receptor beta chains follows, all from one sample in a study of cytomegalovirus exposure and HLA in healthy donors. TCRdb's table, derived via immunoSEQ multiplex PCR, lists solely in-frame clones and lacks some. This table holds some 160,000 clones, about 80% found once. What was sequenced was PBMCs. The origin of the receptors is a woman aged 25-40 years in good health and CMV-seronegative. Each CDR3 is given with its conserved first and last residue. The D gene is left open where the match is weak. Only part of the rows carry a size: once, few, many, or a class if the clone is expanded.

d_call	clone_size	v_call	j_call	cdr3_nt	cdr3_aa
NA	NA	TRBV5-6	TRBJ1-1	TGTGCCAGCAGCGGGACATGGGGGAACACTGAAGCTTTCTTT	CASSGTWGNTEAFF
TRBD2	few	TRBV9	TRBJ2-1	TGTGCCAGCAGCGTGGGAGGGCGGGAAAGGGACTACAATGAGCAGTTCTTC	CASSVGGRERDYNEQFF
TRBD1	NA	TRBV9	TRBJ1-2	TGTGCCAGCAGCTCACGGACAGGGACAAGCTACACCTTC	CASSSRTGTSYTF
NA	NA	TRBV29-1	TRBJ2-7	TGCAGCGTCTCGGGAAGCTCCTACGAGCAGTACTTC	CSVSGSSYEQYF
NA	NA	TRBV15	TRBJ2-1	TGTGCCACCAAGAGCGACGAGCAGTTCTTC	CATKSDEQFF
TRBD1	NA	TRBV5-1	TRBJ2-3	TGCGCCAGCAGCTTGAGAGGGGTGGGGACAGGGAGTCCGACAGATACGCAGTATTTT	CASSLRGVGTGSPTDTQYF
NA	once	TRBV6-5	TRBJ1-1	TGTGCCAGCAGTTACAGCTCAGGGTCCGCTGAAGCTTTCTTT	CASSYSSGSAEAFF
NA	NA	TRBV4-3	TRBJ1-2	TGCGCCAGCAGCCAAGATCCCCGGGGTGACTATGGCTACACCTTC	CASSQDPRGDYGYTF
TRBD2	few	TRBV6-4	TRBJ2-1	TGTGCCAGCAGTGCTGGCGGGGGGGCGAATGAGCAGTTCTTC	CASSAGGGANEQFF
NA	NA	TRBV5-8	TRBJ2-2	TGTGCCAGCAGCTTTATCGTGGCCCCGTCCACCGGGGAGCTGTTTTTT	CASSFIVAPSTGELFF
TRBD2	NA	TRBV7-3	TRBJ2-1	TGTGCCAGCAGCTTAGGAGGTGTCGGGACTAGCGGGGTATTAAATGAGCAGTTCTTC	CASSLGGVGTSGVLNEQFF
TRBD1	NA	TRBV5-6	TRBJ2-1	TGTGCCAGCAGCCACACGATACAGGGGCCGCAACAGTTCTTC	CASSHTIQGPQQFF
NA	NA	TRBV27	TRBJ2-7	TGTGCCAGCAGTCCGGCCTGGGCGGGGCCTTTCTACGAGCAGTACTTC	CASSPAWAGPFYEQYF
TRBD1	few	TRBV2	TRBJ1-1	TGTGCCAGCAGCTTCGACAGGGTTAACACTGAAGCTTTCTTT	CASSFDRVNTEAFF
NA	NA	TRBV18	TRBJ1-1	TGTGCCAGCTCACCAAATGACCGGGACAAGGCTTTCTTT	CASSPNDRDKAFF
TRBD1	few	TRBV6-5	TRBJ1-1	TGTGCCAGCAGTTTAGACAGGGGGCCAACTGAAGCTTTCTTT	CASSLDRGPTEAFF
TRBD2	NA	TRBV9	TRBJ2-5	TGTGCCAGCAGCGTAGTAGCGGGGGGGCCTCAAGAGACCCAGTACTTC	CASSVVAGGPQETQYF
NA	NA	TRBV6-5	TRBJ2-5	TGTGCCAGCACCGGCGGGGAGGAGCTGGCCCAGTACTTC	CASTGGEELAQYF
NA	few	TRBV5-1	TRBJ1-2	TGCGCCAGCGCTTTCCCAACCGCGGACTATGGCTACACCTTC	CASAFPTADYGYTF
TRBD1	once	TRBV6-5	TRBJ1-2	TGTGCCAGCAGCCGGGACAGGGGCCTATATGGCTACACCTTC	CASSRDRGLYGYTF
NA	NA	TRBV11-2	TRBJ2-1	TGTGCCAGCAGCCCGAGACTGTTCAGCGCGTACAATGAGCAGTTCTTC	CASSPRLFSAYNEQFF
TRBD1	NA	TRBV6-5	TRBJ2-7	TGTGCCAGCAGTGCGGACAGGGCCTACGAGCAGTACTTC	CASSADRAYEQYF
NA	NA	TRBV6-5	TRBJ1-1	TGTGCCAGCAGTTACTCGGGAGGCCCCGGGGTCACTGAAGCTTTCTTT	CASSYSGGPGVTEAFF
TRBD1	NA	TRBV19	TRBJ1-2	TGTGCCAGTAGATCTCCGCCCGGGACAGGAGTTAACTATGGCTACACCTTC	CASRSPPGTGVNYGYTF
NA	NA	TRBV6-5	TRBJ1-2	TGTGCCAGCAGAAATGAGGGATATGGCTACACCTTC	CASRNEGYGYTF
NA	NA	TRBV19	TRBJ1-1	TGTGCCAGTACCCTCGGTGGGCAGTACACTGAAGCTTTCTTT	CASTLGGQYTEAFF
NA	NA	TRBV9	TRBJ2-1	TGTGCCAGCAGCGGAGTTGCAGGGGAAGGTAGCTCCTACAATGAGCAGTTCTTC	CASSGVAGEGSSYNEQFF
NA	NA	TRBV27	TRBJ1-5	TGTGCCAGCAGTATTGCTTTCTGGGCGGGTTTTCGGCAGCCCCAGCATTTT	CASSIAFWAGFRQPQHF
NA	NA	TRBV5-6	TRBJ2-7	TGTGCCAGCAGCTCCGGGTACGAGCAGTACTTC	CASSSGYEQYF
TRBD1	few	TRBV5-6	TRBJ1-1	TGTGCCAGCAGCTTGGGTTTCCGGGACAGGGTGTACACTGAAGCTTTCTTT	CASSLGFRDRVYTEAFF
NA	NA	TRBV29-1	TRBJ1-1	TGCAGCGTTGAGGCCCAAATGAACACTGAAGCTTTCTTT	CSVEAQMNTEAFF
NA	NA	TRBV29-1	TRBJ1-1	TGCAGCGTACAGGGTTCTCCGAGAACTGAAGCTTTCTTT	CSVQGSPRTEAFF
NA	NA	TRBV2	TRBJ1-1	TGTGCCAGCACTGGGGACTCCGGTAGAGAAGCTTTCTTT	CASTGDSGREAFF
NA	NA	TRBV19	TRBJ1-1	TGTGCCAGTAGTATTGCAGGGGTCGCAGAAGCTTTCTTT	CASSIAGVAEAFF
NA	NA	TRBV2	TRBJ1-3	TGTGCCCAAAGGCGGAGCTCTGGAAACACCATATATTTT	CAQRRSSGNTIYF
TRBD1	NA	TRBV2	TRBJ1-2	TGTGCCAGCAGTCCCCGGACAGGGGATCGCTATGGCTACACCTTC	CASSPRTGDRYGYTF
NA	NA	TRBV27	TRBJ2-3	TGTGCCAGCTCATCCGGACAAGCCCCTAGCACAGATACGCAGTATTTT	CASSSGQAPSTDTQYF
NA	NA	TRBV5-1	TRBJ1-4	TGCGCCAGCAGCTTGGTTGTAAATGAAAAACTGTTTTTT	CASSLVVNEKLFF
TRBD1	NA	TRBV7-8	TRBJ1-1	TGTGCCAGCAGCTTAAACAGGGGCGGATGGACTGAAGCTTTCTTT	CASSLNRGGWTEAFF
NA	NA	TRBV19	TRBJ2-7	TGTGCCAGTAGTATAGAATACGGCGAGCAGTACTTC	CASSIEYGEQYF
TRBD1	NA	TRBV5-4	TRBJ2-7	TGTGCCAGCAGCTTCGGGACAGCAAGCTACGAGCAGTACTTC	CASSFGTASYEQYF
TRBD2	NA	TRBV7-2	TRBJ2-7	TGTGCCAGCAGTCTAGGCGGGGGGGCGAACGAGCAGTACTTC	CASSLGGGANEQYF
TRBD1	NA	TRBV2	TRBJ1-3	TGTGCCAGCAGGGGCCGGGACAGGGCATCTGGAAACACCATATATTTT	CASRGRDRASGNTIYF
TRBD2	NA	TRBV6-5	TRBJ2-1	TGTGCCAGCAGTTACTCGAGTAGCGGGGAGCAGTTCTTC	CASSYSSSGEQFF
NA	NA	TRBV30	TRBJ1-6	TGTGCCTGGGGCCCTGACAGGTATTATAATTCACCCCTCCACTTT	CAWGPDRYYNSPLHF
NA	NA	TRBV19	TRBJ2-3	TGTGCCAGTAAGGAGGGGGCGGCAGATACGCAGTATTTT	CASKEGAADTQYF
TRBD1	NA	TRBV5-1	TRBJ1-2	TGCGCCAGCAGCTTGGTTCAGGGGGAAGGCTACACCTTC	CASSLVQGEGYTF
TRBD2	NA	TRBV5-5	TRBJ2-2	TGTGCCAGCAGCTTGGCCGCGGGGGGGAACACCGGGGAGCTGTTTTTT	CASSLAAGGNTGELFF
TRBD1	NA	TRBV5-1	TRBJ1-6	TGCGCCAGCAGCTCCGGGACAGCCGATTCCTATAATTCACCCCTCCACTTT	CASSSGTADSYNSPLHF
NA	NA	TRBV2	TRBJ2-1	TGTGCCAGCACCCCGGACTACCAGGATGAGCAGTTCTTC	CASTPDYQDEQFF
NA	NA	TRBV7-3	TRBJ2-2	TGTGCCAGCAGATTGGGACATTCCACCGGGGAGCTGTTTTTT	CASRLGHSTGELFF
NA	NA	TRBV6-5	TRBJ2-3	TGTGCCAGCAGGTCTACAGATACGCAGTATTTT	CASRSTDTQYF
NA	NA	TRBV15	TRBJ1-3	TGTGCCACCAGCAGGGTGCTTGACGGGCGGGGCAGCTCTGGAAACACCATATATTTT	CATSRVLDGRGSSGNTIYF
TRBD1	once	TRBV5-1	TRBJ1-1	TGCGCCAGCAGCTTGAGTCCGGGACAGGGGCGATTGAACACTGAAGCTTTCTTT	CASSLSPGQGRLNTEAFF
TRBD1	NA	TRBV28	TRBJ1-2	TGTGCCACCGACGATCCAGGGACAGGGGGCTATGGCTACACCTTC	CATDDPGTGGYGYTF
TRBD2	NA	TRBV5-1	TRBJ2-5	TGCGCCAGCAGCTTGGGGACTAGCCCGGACCAGTACTTC	CASSLGTSPDQYF
TRBD1	NA	TRBV27	TRBJ2-1	TGTGCCAGCAGTTCCGGGACAGGGGGGTTCAATGAGCAGTTCTTC	CASSSGTGGFNEQFF
TRBD1	NA	TRBV11-2	TRBJ1-5	TGTGCCAGCAGCTTAGGACAGGGGCCTAATCAGCCCCAGCATTTT	CASSLGQGPNQPQHF
NA	NA	TRBV5-4	TRBJ2-1	TGTGCCAGCAGCTTGGGCACGCTGAGCTCCTACAATGAGCAGTTCTTC	CASSLGTLSSYNEQFF
NA	NA	TRBV18	TRBJ1-4	TGTGCCAGCTCAGGGGGCACTAATGAAAAACTGTTTTTT	CASSGGTNEKLFF